The subject of this entry is one T cell receptor (beta chain). What it binds is not known. The data are from a study of T cells in Graves' hyperthyroidism and ophthalmopathy. Stable Graves' hyperthyroidism denoted no ophthalmopathy progression over 18 months. Hyperthyroidism in the patients, aged 18 to 65, was newly diagnosed and under 2 months in duration. Thyroid ultrasound, orbital computed tomography, clinical symptoms, and serum thyroxine and TRAb underpinned diagnoses. The CDR3 sequence is 13 residues long. CDR1 MGHRA and CDR2 YSYEKL come from the germline V gene. Between the trimmed V and J ends, which lost 0 bases and 10 bases, there was a span of 12 bases. The study's findings and limits: In blood, most of the thyroid clonotypes expanded above 0.001 were also present.

RNA transcripts gave rise to amplified TCR beta CDR3 regions. When the TCR CDR3 underwent first-round RT-PCR, the HTBI primer set was used. MiXCR, applied by TCRdb to the multiplex PCR reads, yields one record per CDR3 protein. The profile shows more than 500,000 distinct CDR3 sequences, 16% of them singletons. The sample taken for sequencing was blood. This sequence was found in a young woman with Graves' hyperthyroidism. The chain joins TRBV4-1 to TRBJ1-2; D gene ambiguous. For the CDR3, the DNA is TGCGCCAGCAGCCAAGATGATGGTACATTCTACACCTTC. Translation: CASSQDDGTFYTF.